In this sample, the clone carrying this T cell receptor (beta chain) turned up a few times. Its antigen is currently unknown. This sample was taken from a study of cytomegalovirus exposure and HLA in healthy donors. The study's findings and limits: Per a later analysis, 16,951 TCR beta sequences showed association with HLA alleles at 0.05 false discovery rate. As a later analysis revealed, the rate of TCR association differed by HLA locus, with DRB1 most and HLA-C fewest.

Primers: 60 Vbeta forward and 13 Jbeta reverse. TCRdb keeps only in-frame clones here, not all; method: immunoSEQ multiplex PCR. The sample holds 150,000 to 200,000 clones, 72% seen once. V lost 5 bases, J lost 7 bases, and 4 bases stayed unmatched. Germline CDR1 and CDR2: MNHEY and SMNVEV (reference sequence). The CDR3 sequence is 13 residues long. This clonotype was sampled from a human donor in good health. The rearrangement links TRBV27 to TRBJ1-5, with TRBD1 matching over 8 bases. The sequenced sample consisted of PBMCs. The CDR3 loop reads CASSQGAEQPQHF. The CDR3, as DNA: TGTGCCAGCAGTCAGGGGGCAGAGCAGCCCCAGCATTTT.